This record covers a single T cell receptor (beta chain). This clonotype was seen many times. Its antigen is currently not known. No base-level quality is on record; no much larger clone is a single base apart. This record comes from a study of identical twins (TCRdb year 2016). With regard to the full study: TCR alpha and beta repertoires from monozygotic twins, unrelated adults of various ages and cord blood were deep-sequenced to test whether fetal clonotypes persist. Replicate twin experiments were performed at different times using different library preparation protocols to rule out contamination. The paper's findings and limits, for the study overall: Zero-insertion analyses could be partly confounded by invariant T cells such as MAIT and iNKT, though diverse VJ usage argued against such confounding for most clonotypes. Conclusions relied on cross-sectional statistical analysis, since the same donors could not be followed over many years. Abundant cord blood beta clonotypes had fewer insertions, young adult naive repertoires showed a similar but weaker trend, and memory repertoires showed no such trend. A weaker excess of twin sharing was found in beta out-of-frame sequences because the signal-to-noise ratio was lowered by fewer shared sequences. Compared with coincidental sharing between unrelated individuals, out-of-frame TCR alpha sequences shared between twins had an excess of sequences with low generation probability. In monozygotic twins, out-of-frame TCR alpha sharing was systematically underestimated by recombination models, although the models agreed with sharing between unrelated individuals.

Every donor in the study was a healthy Caucasian. The junction shows trimming of 1 base on V and 3 bases on J, plus 13 bases between the germline ends. CDR1 and CDR2, looked up from the germline V gene, are SNHLY and FYNNEI. The CDR3 holds 15 amino acids from the cysteine to the phenylalanine. Only the CDR3 DNA is retained, 45 bases long and in frame from the first base. Libraries were made using 5' RACE. Sequencing was performed on an Illumina HiSeq 2000. Template switching introduced a universal primer binding site; the final cDNA contained a unique molecular identifier, enabling accurate counting of TCR cDNA molecules. Specific primers in the conserved constant-segment region were used to synthesize first-strand cDNA for the TCR alpha and beta chains. To control for contamination, every cDNA library carried two barcodes: a SMART-Mk sample barcode plus Illumina barcodes. Two successive PCR steps introduced TruSeq adapter sequences along with Illumina sample barcodes. The Illumina HiSeq platform was used with custom primers to sequence TCR alpha and beta cDNA libraries. The published analysis was carried out like this. Raw reads were processed with MiGEC to extract unique molecular identifiers, and MiXCR was used to determine CDR3 positions. Recombination models were inferred per individual with the repgenHMM and IGoR tools using an EM algorithm. The tcR package in R was used for shared clonotype analysis, with sharing normalized by the product of cloneset sizes. To study raw recombination without the effects of thymic and clonal selection, out-of-frame nonproductive sequences were analyzed. Starting from the raw public reads, TCRdb applied fastp trimming at Q25, assembled clones with MiXCR and retained in-frame beta chains. Duplicate CDR3 protein sequences are folded into a single record with the most common DNA and genes. The V and J calls here are based on TCRdb, not the publication. Recorded for this sample are some 1,600,000 distinct CDR3 sequences; about 30% of them occurred a single time. The top ten clonotypes cover 0.27% of the sample.

Recombination linked TRBV2 to TRBJ2-7, with TRBD2 as a weak D call on 5 bases. The sequence came from a newborn girl in good health. Sequenced: cord blood. DNA sequence: TGTGCCAGCAGTGAAGGCCCAGGTCGGGACTACGAGCAGTACTTC. Its protein is CASSEGPGRDYEQYF.